The present entry profiles one T cell receptor beta chain with its context. Antigen: not known. This entry belongs to a study of OX40 agonist ivuxolimab in advanced cancers. Across the study: Ivuxolimab is an agonistic anti-OX40 (CD134) antibody, and patients were treated with it. Those enrolled were approximately 87% male, with a mean age of around 55 years and ages from roughly 20 to 90.

Overall study findings and caveats: Doses of 0.1 to 3.0 mg/kg were accompanied by clonal expansion of CD4+ and CD8+ blood T cells by week 6.

TCRdb's table, derived via immunoSEQ multiplex PCR, lists solely in-frame clones and lacks some. The sample consists of approximately 57,000 clones, around 80% of them appearing once. The V end was cut by 4 bases, the J end by 5 bases, with 17 bases between. The germline CDR1 and CDR2 sequences are MGHRA and YSYEKL. The CDR3 runs 15 residues. Patients were ineligible given autoimmune disease history or systemic immunosuppression. This sample comprised CD4+ or CD8+ T cells sorted from blood, obtained in a trial of the OX40 agonist ivuxolimab. The chain uses TRBV4-1 and TRBJ1-2, with D maybe TRBD1 (6 bases). This sequence was found in an adult with an advanced solid tumor such as melanoma, head and neck, liver or kidney cancer. CDR3 nucleotide sequence: TGCGCCAGCAGCCTCACGGACAGAGGAGCTTATGGCTACACCTTC. Its protein is CASSLTDRGAYGYTF.